The 22 T cell receptor beta chains presented below share a single source sample, sequenced in a study of blood T cell repertoires in COVID-19. Generated by immunoSEQ multiplex PCR, the TCRdb table keeps only in-frame clones and is missing some. Among over 20,000 clones, roughly 88% were seen once, and the ten largest hold around 2.9%. The sample taken for sequencing was peripheral blood. These receptor sequences come from a man between 70 and 80 years old with acute or convalescent COVID-19.

The chain links TRBV3-1 (or the pseudogene TRBV3-2) to TRBJ2-1, with D possibly TRBD2 on 7 matching bases. This CDR3 is 16 amino acids long. The V end was cut by 4 bases, the J end by 2 bases, with 15 bases between. CDR1 and CDR2 from the germline V gene are LGHDT and YNNKEL (reference sequence). The CDR3 sequence: CASSPRGAGAYNEQFF. The CDR3 DNA sequence: TGTGCCAGCAGCCCCAGGGGTGCGGGGGCCTACAATGAGCAGTTCTTC.

The genes are TRBV7-9 and TRBJ2-2; 8 bases map to TRBD1. CDR1 and CDR2 (germline): SEHNR, FQNEAQ (reference sequence). V lost 4 bases to trimming and J lost 1 base; unmatched junction nucleotides: 8. The CDR3 consists of 17 residues. This CDR3 is CASSSTYGTGNTGELFF. In DNA form, the CDR3 reads TGTGCCAGCAGCTCGACCTATGGGACAGGGAACACCGGGGAGCTGTTTTTT. Full variable domain (remainder filled in from reference TRBV7-9 and TRBJ2-2): DTGVSQNPRHKITKRGQNVTFRCDPISEHNRLYWYRQTLGQGPEFLTYFQNEAQLEKSRLLSDRFSAERPKGSFSTLEIQRTEQGDSAMYLCASSSTYGTGNTGELFFGEGSRLTVL.

This rearrangement joins TRBV5-4 to TRBJ2-5; 10 nucleotides line up with TRBD1. The length of the CDR3 is 15 residues. V shed 4 bases, J shed 5 bases, and the junction held 8 bases outside the gene matches. The germline CDR1 and CDR2 sequences are SGHNT and YYREEE (reference sequence). The CDR3 loop is CASSKTTGGGETQYF. The CDR3 DNA reads as TGTGCCAGCAGCAAAACGACAGGGGGCGGGGAGACCCAGTACTTC. The variable domain in full, with the rest retrieved from reference TRBV5-4 and TRBJ2-5, is ETGVTQSPTHLIKTRGQQVTLRCSSQSGHNTVSWYQQALGQGPQFIFQYYREEENGRGNFPPRFSGLQFPNYSSELNVNALELDDSALYLCASSKTTGGGETQYFGPGTRLLVL.

The rearrangement links TRBV9 to TRBJ2-3; 7 positions agree with TRBD2. Germline CDR1 and CDR2: SGDLS and YYNGEE. V trimming: 0 bases; J trimming: 5 bases; junction bases outside the gene matches: 18. This CDR3 comprises 19 residues. The DNA of the CDR3 is TGTGCCAGCAGCGTAGCTGACCCAGCCTCTGGGGGGGTGGGAGATACGCAGTATTTT. It encodes CASSVADPASGGVGDTQYF.

This chain joins TRBV14 and TRBJ2-5, with 7 positions matching TRBD1. This CDR3 has 15 amino acids. Losses at the gene ends were 3 bases for V and 2 bases for J; bases not matched to a gene: 6. CDR1 and CDR2 from the germline V gene are SGHDN and FVKESK. The CDR3 is CASSQTGIPQETQYF. DNA of the CDR3: TGTGCCAGCAGCCAGACAGGGATTCCGCAAGAGACCCAGTACTTC.

CDR3 in amino acids: CASSQGLSRNEQFF. The CDR3 DNA is TGTGCCAGCAGCCAGGGGCTATCTCGAAATGAGCAGTTCTTC. The genes are TRBV3-1 (or the pseudogene TRBV3-2) and TRBJ2-1; tentative D call: TRBD1 (5 bases). This CDR3 has 14 residues. Germline CDR1 reads LGHDT; CDR2 reads YNNKEL (reference sequence). With 3 bases removed from V and 7 bases from J, the gap between germline ends came to 13 bases.

The V and J genes are TRBV13 and TRBJ2-7; D remains ambiguous. The CDR3 is made up of 15 amino acids. Germline assignment: CDR1 PRHDT and CDR2 FYEKMQ (reference sequence). The ends were cut back, 5 bases at V and 2 bases at J, with 16 bases in the middle. The CDR3: CASSTRRSPTYEQYF. Here the CDR3 DNA reads TGTGCCAGCAGCACGCGTCGGAGTCCGACCTACGAGCAGTACTTC.

DNA of the CDR3: TGTGCCACCAGTGACCACCAGGACAGGGCCGGTGGCTACACCTTC. Translating gives CATSDHQDRAGGYTF. The V and J genes are TRBV24-1 and TRBJ1-2; 8 bases match TRBD1. Per germline, CDR1 KGHDR and CDR2 SFDVKD. The CDR3 consists of 15 residues. V was clipped by 4 bases and J by 7 bases; unmatched bases: 10.

The rearrangement joins TRBV9 to TRBJ1-6; 8 nucleotides agree with TRBD1. Germline V gene data show CDR1 as SGDLS and CDR2 as YYNGEE. Losses at the gene ends were 4 bases for V and 9 bases for J; bases not matched to a gene: 9. The CDR3 is made up of 15 amino acids. CDR3 DNA sequence: TGTGCCAGCAGCCCAGGACAGGGTATGGGTTCACCCCTCCACTTT. This translates into CASSPGQGMGSPLHF.

This clone turned up a few times. In nucleotides, the CDR3 is TGTGCCACCAGTGATTTGAGCCTTAACTATGGCTACACCTTC. Translation: CATSDLSLNYGYTF. The V gene is TRBV24-1, the J gene TRBJ1-2; D unresolved. The CDR3 sequence is 14 residues long. Per the germline V gene, CDR1 is KGHDR and CDR2 is SFDVKD. The germline V and J ends were trimmed by 0 bases and 1 base, with 5 bases remaining between them.

CDR3 coding DNA: TGCTGCGGGGGAGATCAGAACACCATATATTTT. Amino acid sequence: CCGGDQNTIYF. The chain uses TRBV29-1 and TRBJ1-3; D possibly corresponds to TRBD1 (5 bases). The CDR3 length is 11 residues. Per germline, CDR1 SQVTM and CDR2 ANQGSEA.

The chain uses TRBV7-2 and TRBJ1-1; D not certain. Germline V gene lookup returns CDR1 SGHTA and CDR2 FQGNSA. This CDR3 has 15 amino acids. V was shortened by 0 bases and J by 1 base, with 9 bases between the two germline ends. CDR3 protein: CASSLAPGTNTEAFF. The CDR3 DNA reads TGTGCCAGCAGCTTAGCCCCGGGAACGAACACTGAAGCTTTCTTT.

The chain is built from TRBV14 and TRBJ1-4; 7 positions match TRBD1. V was clipped by 4 bases and J by 3 bases; unmatched bases: 8. Per the germline V gene, CDR1 is SGHDN and CDR2 is FVKESK. The CDR3 runs to 16 residues. DNA for the CDR3: TGTGCCAGCAGCCGAGGACAGGTTCTGTCTAATGAAAAACTGTTTTTT. This translates into CASSRGQVLSNEKLFF.

V usage is TRBV28 and J usage is TRBJ1-6, with TRBD1 identical over 10 bases. V lost 5 bases, J lost 6 bases, and 4 bases stayed unmatched. Looked up from germline, CDR1 is MDHEN and CDR2 is SYDVKM. The CDR3 sequence is 15 residues long. The CDR3 loop is CASSRDRGPNSPLHF. The CDR3 DNA follows: TGTGCCAGCAGTCGAGACAGGGGGCCTAATTCACCCCTCCACTTT.

CDR3 nucleotide sequence: TGTGCCAGCAGCTCAGCGGGACAGGGTAATTCACCCCTCCACTTT. It specifies CASSSAGQGNSPLHF. The chain is built from TRBV7-9 and TRBJ1-6, with 9 bases lining up with TRBD1. The CDR3 contains 15 residues. Germline trimming cut 4 bases from V and 6 bases from J; bases unmatched to any gene: 4. In germline, CDR1 is SEHNR, CDR2 FQNEAQ (reference sequence).

The chain couples TRBV28 to TRBJ2-5; 10 bases agree with TRBD2. V lost 5 bases, J lost 3 bases, and 6 bases stayed unmatched. This CDR3 contains 15 residues. Germline CDR1 is MDHEN and CDR2 is SYDVKM. CDR3 DNA: TGTGCCAGCAGTATTGCTAGCGGGGGTAAAGAGACCCAGTACTTC. Protein product: CASSIASGGKETQYF.

J is TRBJ2-5 and V is TRBV11-3; perhaps TRBD2 as D (5 bases). CDR1 SGHNT and CDR2 YENEEA come from the germline V gene. Trimming cost V 1 base and J 2 bases, with 11 bases left between them. The CDR3 consists of 15 residues. The CDR3: CASSLGGSPQETQYF. In DNA form, the CDR3 reads TGTGCCAGCAGCTTAGGAGGGAGTCCGCAAGAGACCCAGTACTTC.

The chain recombines TRBV5-1 with TRBJ2-7; 8 positions match TRBD2. This CDR3 is built from 14 residues. After removal of 3 bases from V and 4 bases from J, the junction contained 6 bases not matched to a gene. From germline, CDR1 is SGHRS and CDR2 YFSETQ. The CDR3 DNA is TGCGCCAGCAGCTCAACTAGCGGACCTTACGAGCAGTACTTC. It translates to CASSSTSGPYEQYF.

The CDR3 here is CASSQDSGGDQPQHF. In nucleotides, the CDR3 is TGCGCCAGCAGCCAAGACTCAGGTGGCGATCAGCCCCAGCATTTT. The J gene is TRBJ1-5, the V gene TRBV4-3, with D uncertain. The germline V gene encodes CDR1 LGHNA and CDR2 YSLEER. The V end lost 0 bases, the J end lost 5 bases, and 11 bases lay between the germline ends. This CDR3 has 15 residues.

This sequence joins TRBV9 and TRBJ2-1; 8 bases map to TRBD2. Unmatched junction bases numbered 5, after V lost 2 bases and J lost 4 bases. Germline V lookup: CDR1 SGDLS, CDR2 YYNGEE. The CDR3 totals 15 residues. In nucleotides, the CDR3 is TGTGCCAGCAGCGTGGCGGGGGGTCAATACAATGAGCAGTTCTTC. This translates into CASSVAGGQYNEQFF.

This clone appeared once. J is TRBJ1-5 and V is TRBV5-1; D possibly corresponds to TRBD1 (6 bases). In germline, CDR1 is SGHRS, CDR2 YFSETQ. V gave up 4 bases and J gave up 2 bases, with 16 bases separating them. The CDR3 covers 16 residues. The CDR3 sequence: CASSEGGDPGNQPQHF. CDR3 in DNA: TGCGCCAGCAGCGAAGGGGGGGACCCCGGCAATCAGCCCCAGCATTTT.

CDR3 nucleotides: TGTGCCAGCAGTCAATACCCTAGCGGACCCTACGAGCAGTACTTC. It codes for CASSQYPSGPYEQYF. The rearrangement joins TRBV6-2 or TRBV6-3 to TRBJ2-7; 7 bases are shared with TRBD2. V was pared by 5 bases and J by 2 bases, with 9 bases of the junction left unmatched. CDR3 length: 15 residues. CDR1 and CDR2 (germline): MNHEY, SVGEGT.